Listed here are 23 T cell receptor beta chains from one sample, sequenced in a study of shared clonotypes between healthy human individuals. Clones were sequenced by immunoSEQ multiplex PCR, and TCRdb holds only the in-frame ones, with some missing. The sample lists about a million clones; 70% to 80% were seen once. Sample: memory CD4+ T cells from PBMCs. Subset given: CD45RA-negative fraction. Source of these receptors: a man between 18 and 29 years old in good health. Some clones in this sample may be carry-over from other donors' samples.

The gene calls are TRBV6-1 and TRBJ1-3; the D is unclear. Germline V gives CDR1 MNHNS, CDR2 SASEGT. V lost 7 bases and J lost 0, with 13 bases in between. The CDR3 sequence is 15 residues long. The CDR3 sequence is CASTRGPSSGNTIYF. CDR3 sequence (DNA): TGTGCCAGCACACGCGGCCCAAGCTCTGGAAACACCATATATTTT.

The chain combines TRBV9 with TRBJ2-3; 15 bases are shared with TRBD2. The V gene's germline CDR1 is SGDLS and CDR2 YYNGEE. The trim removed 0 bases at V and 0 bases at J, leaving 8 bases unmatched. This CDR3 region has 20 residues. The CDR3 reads CASSVVGGLAGGFSTDTQYF. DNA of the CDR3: TGTGCCAGCAGCGTAGTGGGGGGACTAGCGGGAGGTTTCAGCACAGATACGCAGTATTTT. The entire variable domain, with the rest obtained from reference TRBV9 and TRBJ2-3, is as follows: DSGVTQTPKHLITATGQRVTLRCSPRSGDLSVYWYQQSLDQGLQFLIQYYNGEERAKGNILERFSAQQFPDLHSELNLSSLELGDSALYFCASSVVGGLAGGFSTDTQYFGPGTRLTVL.

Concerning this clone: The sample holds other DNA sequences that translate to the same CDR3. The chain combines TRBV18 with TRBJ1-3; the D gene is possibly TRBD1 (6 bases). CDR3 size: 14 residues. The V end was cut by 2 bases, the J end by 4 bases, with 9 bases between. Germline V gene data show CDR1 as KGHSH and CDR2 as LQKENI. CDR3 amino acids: CASSPDRSGNTIYF. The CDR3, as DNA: TGTGCCAGCTCACCAGACAGGTCGGGAAACACCATATATTTT.

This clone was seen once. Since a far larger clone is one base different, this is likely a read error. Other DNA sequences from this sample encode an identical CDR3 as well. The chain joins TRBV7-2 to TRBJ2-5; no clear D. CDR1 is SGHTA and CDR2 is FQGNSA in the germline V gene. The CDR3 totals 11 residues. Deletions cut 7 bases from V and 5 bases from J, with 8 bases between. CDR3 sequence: CASTEGETQYF. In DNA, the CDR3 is TGTGCCAGCACCGAAGGGGAGACCCAGTACTTC.

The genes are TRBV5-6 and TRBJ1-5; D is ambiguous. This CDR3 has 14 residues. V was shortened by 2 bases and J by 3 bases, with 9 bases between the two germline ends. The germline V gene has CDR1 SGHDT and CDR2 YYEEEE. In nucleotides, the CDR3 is TGTGCCAGCAGCTTCCACGGTTTCAATCAGCCCCAGCATTTT. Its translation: CASSFHGFNQPQHF.

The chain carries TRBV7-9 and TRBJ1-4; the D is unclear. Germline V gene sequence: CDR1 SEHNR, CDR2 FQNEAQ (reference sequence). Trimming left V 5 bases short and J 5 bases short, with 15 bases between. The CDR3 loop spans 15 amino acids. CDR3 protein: CASSATGLQNEKLFF. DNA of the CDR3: TGTGCCAGCAGCGCCACGGGCCTCCAGAATGAAAAACTGTTTTTT. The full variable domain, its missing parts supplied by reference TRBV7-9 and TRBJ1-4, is DTGVSQNPRHKITKRGQNVTFRCDPISEHNRLYWYRQTLGQGPEFLTYFQNEAQLEKSRLLSDRFSAERPKGSFSTLEIQRTEQGDSAMYLCASSATGLQNEKLFFGSGTQLSVL.

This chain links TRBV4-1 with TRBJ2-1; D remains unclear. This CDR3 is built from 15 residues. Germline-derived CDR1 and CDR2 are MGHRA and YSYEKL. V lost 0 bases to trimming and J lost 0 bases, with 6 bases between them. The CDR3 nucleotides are TGCGCCAGCAGCCAAGACAGAAACTCCTACAATGAGCAGTTCTTC. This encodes CASSQDRNSYNEQFF.

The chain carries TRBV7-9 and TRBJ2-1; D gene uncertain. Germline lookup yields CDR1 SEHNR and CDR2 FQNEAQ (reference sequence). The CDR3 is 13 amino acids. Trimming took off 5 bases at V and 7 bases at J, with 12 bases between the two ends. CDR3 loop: CASSPGAINEQFF. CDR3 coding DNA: TGTGCCAGCAGCCCAGGCGCGATAAATGAGCAGTTCTTC.

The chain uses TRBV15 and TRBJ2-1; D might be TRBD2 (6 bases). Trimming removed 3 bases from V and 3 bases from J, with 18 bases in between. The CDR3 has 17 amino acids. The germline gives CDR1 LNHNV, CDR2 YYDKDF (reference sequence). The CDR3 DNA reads TGTGCCACCAGCAGTCCTGTGGGGGGAGTAGTCTACAATGAGCAGTTCTTC. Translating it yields CATSSPVGGVVYNEQFF.

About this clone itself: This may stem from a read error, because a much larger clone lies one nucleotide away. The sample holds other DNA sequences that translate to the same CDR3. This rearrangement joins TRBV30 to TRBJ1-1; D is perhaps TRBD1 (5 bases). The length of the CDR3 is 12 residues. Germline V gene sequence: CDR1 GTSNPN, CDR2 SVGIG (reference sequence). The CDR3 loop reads CAWGAGPTEAFF. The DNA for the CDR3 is TGTGCCTGGGGAGCGGGGCCCACTGAAGCTTTCTTC.

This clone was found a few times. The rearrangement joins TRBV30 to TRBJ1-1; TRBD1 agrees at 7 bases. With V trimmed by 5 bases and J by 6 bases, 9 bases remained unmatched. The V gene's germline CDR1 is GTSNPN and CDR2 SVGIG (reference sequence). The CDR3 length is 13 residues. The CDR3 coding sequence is TGTGCCTGGCAACAGGGGTTTAGGTCTGAAGCTTTCTTT. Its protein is CAWQQGFRSEAFF.

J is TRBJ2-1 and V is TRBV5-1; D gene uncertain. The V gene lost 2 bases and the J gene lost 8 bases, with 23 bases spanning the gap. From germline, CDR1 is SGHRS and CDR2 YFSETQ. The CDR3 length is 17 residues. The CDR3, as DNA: TGCGCCAGCAGCTTTTTTTCCGGGCCCCTCAGTGGCGATGAGCAGTTCTTC. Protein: CASSFFSGPLSGDEQFF. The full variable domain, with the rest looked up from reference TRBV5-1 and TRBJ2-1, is KAGVTQTPRYLIKTRGQQVTLSCSPISGHRSVSWYQQTPGQGLQFLFEYFSETQRNKGNFPGRFSGRQFSNSRSEMNVSTLELGDSALYLCASSFFSGPLSGDEQFFGPGTRLTVL.

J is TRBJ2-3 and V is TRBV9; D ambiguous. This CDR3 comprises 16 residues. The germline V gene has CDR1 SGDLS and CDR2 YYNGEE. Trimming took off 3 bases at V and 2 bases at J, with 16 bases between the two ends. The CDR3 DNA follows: TGTGCCAGCAGCGCGACCGAACGGGCCGACACAGATACGCAGTATTTT. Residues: CASSATERADTDTQYF.

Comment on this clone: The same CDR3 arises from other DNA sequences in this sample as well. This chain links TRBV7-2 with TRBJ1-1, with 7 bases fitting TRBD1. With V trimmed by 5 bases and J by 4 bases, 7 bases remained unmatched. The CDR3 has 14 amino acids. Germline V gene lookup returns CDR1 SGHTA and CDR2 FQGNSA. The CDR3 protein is CASSLRQGGTEAFF. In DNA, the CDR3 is TGTGCCAGCAGCCTGAGACAGGGCGGCACTGAAGCTTTCTTT.

The CDR3 sequence: CASSFGTSGARGETQYF. As DNA, the CDR3 is TGTGCCAGCAGCTTTGGGACTAGCGGGGCAAGAGGGGAGACCCAGTACTTC. This sequence joins TRBV5-6 and TRBJ2-5, with TRBD2 matching 13 bases. CDR3 size: 17 residues. The V gene's germline CDR1 is SGHDT and CDR2 YYEEEE. Trimming cost V 2 bases and J 5 bases; bases outside gene matches: 9.

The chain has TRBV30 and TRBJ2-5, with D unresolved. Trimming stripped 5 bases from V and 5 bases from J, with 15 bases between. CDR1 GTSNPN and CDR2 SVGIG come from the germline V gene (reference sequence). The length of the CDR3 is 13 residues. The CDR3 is CAWDWTLGETQYF. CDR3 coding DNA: TGTGCCTGGGACTGGACGTTGGGGGAGACCCAGTACTTC.

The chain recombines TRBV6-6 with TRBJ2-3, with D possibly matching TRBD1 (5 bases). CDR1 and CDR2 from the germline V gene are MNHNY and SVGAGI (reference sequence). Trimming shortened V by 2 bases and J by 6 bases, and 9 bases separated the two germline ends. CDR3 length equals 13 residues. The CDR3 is CASSYIKGDTQYF. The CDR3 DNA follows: TGTGCCAGCAGTTACATAAAGGGGGATACGCAGTATTTT.

The CDR3 DNA reads as TGTGCCAGCAGCAGCCGGCAAGCGGATTCGTACCAAGAGACCCAGTACTTC. As protein: CASSSRQADSYQETQYF. The J gene is TRBJ2-5, the V gene TRBV21-1; the D segment call TRBD2 is taken from the table without a DNA check. TRBV21-1 is a pseudogene segment. The CDR3 is 17 residues long.

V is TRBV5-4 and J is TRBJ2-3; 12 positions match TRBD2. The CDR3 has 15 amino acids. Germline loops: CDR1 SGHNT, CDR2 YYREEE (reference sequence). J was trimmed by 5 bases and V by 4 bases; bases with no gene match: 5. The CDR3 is CASSPRLAGEDTQYF. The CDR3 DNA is TGTGCCAGCAGCCCCAGACTAGCGGGAGAAGATACGCAGTATTTT.

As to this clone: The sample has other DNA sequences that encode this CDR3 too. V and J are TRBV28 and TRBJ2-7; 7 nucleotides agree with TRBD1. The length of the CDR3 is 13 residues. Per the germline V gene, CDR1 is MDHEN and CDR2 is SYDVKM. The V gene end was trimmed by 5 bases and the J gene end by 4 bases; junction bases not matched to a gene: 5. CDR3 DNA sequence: TGTGCCAGCAGTACGGGACAGCTATACGAGCAGTACTTC. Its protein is CASSTGQLYEQYF.

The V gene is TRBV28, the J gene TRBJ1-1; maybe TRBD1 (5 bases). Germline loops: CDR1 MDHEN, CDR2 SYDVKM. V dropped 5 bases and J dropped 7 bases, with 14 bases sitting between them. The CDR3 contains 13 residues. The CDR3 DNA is TGTGCCAGCAGTCAGGGAGACTTACGTGAAGCTTTCTTT. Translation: CASSQGDLREAFF.

The CDR3 is CASSNRLAGADTQYF. CDR3 DNA: TGTGCCAGCAGCAACCGACTAGCGGGAGCAGATACGCAGTATTTT. The V gene is TRBV11-3, the J gene TRBJ2-3; TRBD2 matches at 12 bases. The CDR3 covers 15 residues. Germline CDR1 SGHNT, CDR2 YENEEA. After removal of 5 bases from V and 4 bases from J, the junction contained 4 bases not matched to a gene.

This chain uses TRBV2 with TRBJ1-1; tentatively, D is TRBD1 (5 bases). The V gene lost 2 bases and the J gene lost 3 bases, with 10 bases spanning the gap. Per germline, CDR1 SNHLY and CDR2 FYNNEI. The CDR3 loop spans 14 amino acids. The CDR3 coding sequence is TGTGCCAGCAGTGAACGACAGAGAGACACTGAAGCTTTCTTT. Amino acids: CASSERQRDTEAFF.